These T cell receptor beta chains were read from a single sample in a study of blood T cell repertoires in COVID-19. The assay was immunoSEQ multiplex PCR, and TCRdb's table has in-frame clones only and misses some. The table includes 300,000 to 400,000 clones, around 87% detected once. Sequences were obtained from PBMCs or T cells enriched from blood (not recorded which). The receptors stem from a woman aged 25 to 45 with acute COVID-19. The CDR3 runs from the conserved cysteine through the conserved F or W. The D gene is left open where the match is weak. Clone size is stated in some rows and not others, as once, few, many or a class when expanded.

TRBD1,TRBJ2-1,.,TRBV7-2,CASSLMGQGFYNEQFF,TGTGCCAGCAGCTTAATGGGACAGGGGTTTTACAATGAGCAGTTCTTC
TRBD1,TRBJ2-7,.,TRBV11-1,CASSWTGGAGEQYF,TGTGCCAGCAGCTGGACAGGGGGCGCGGGCGAGCAGTACTTC
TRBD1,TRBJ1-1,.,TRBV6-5,CASSYSGQLNTEAFF,TGTGCCAGCAGTTACTCGGGACAGCTGAACACTGAAGCTTTCTTT
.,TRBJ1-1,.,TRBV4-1,CASSQMGQNTEAFF,TGCGCCAGCAGCCAAATGGGACAGAACACTGAAGCTTTCTTT
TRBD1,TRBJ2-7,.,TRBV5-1,CASSSKTGSYEQYF,TGCGCCAGCAGCTCCAAGACAGGGAGCTACGAGCAGTACTTC
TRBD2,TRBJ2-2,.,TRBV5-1,CASSLTSGESNTGELFF,TGCGCCAGCAGCTTGACTAGCGGAGAATCAAACACCGGGGAGCTGTTTTTT
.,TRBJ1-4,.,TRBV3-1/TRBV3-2,CASSQLYGEKGSEKLFF,TGTGCCAGCAGCCAGCTCTACGGGGAGAAAGGTAGTGAAAAACTGTTTTTT
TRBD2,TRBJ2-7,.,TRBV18,CASSPAGLAGPYEQYF,TGTGCCAGCTCACCAGCCGGACTAGCGGGTCCCTACGAGCAGTACTTC
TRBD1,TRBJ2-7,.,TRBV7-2,CASSLVGQGARYEQYF,TGTGCCAGCAGCTTAGTAGGACAGGGGGCAAGGTACGAGCAGTACTTC
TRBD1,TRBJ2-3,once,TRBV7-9,CASSPLRDRGWVDTQYF,TGTGCCAGCAGCCCCCTCCGGGACAGGGGGTGGGTAGATACGCAGTATTTT
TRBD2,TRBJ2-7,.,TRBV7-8,CASSPTSGGYYEQYF,TGTGCCAGCAGCCCGACTAGCGGGGGATACTACGAGCAGTACTTC
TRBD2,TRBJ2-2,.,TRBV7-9,CASSLSVSGVIWGELFF,TGTGCCAGCAGCTTATCGGTTAGCGGGGTTATTTGGGGGGAGCTGTTTTTT
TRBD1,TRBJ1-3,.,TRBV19,CASSVQGAEGNTIYF,TGTGCCAGTAGTGTTCAGGGGGCTGAAGGAAACACCATATATTTT